The clone carrying this T cell receptor beta chain has more than one count but fewer than ten. The data derive from a study of human T cells and chemical hapten exposure. TCRdb fed the RACE reads into MiXCR, producing one record per CDR3 protein. The sample has nearly 95,000 distinct CDR3 sequences; about 10% are singletons. Between the trimmed V and J ends, which lost 2 bases and 4 bases, there was a span of 11 bases. The CDR3 consists of 14 residues. In germline, CDR1 is SGHTA, CDR2 FQGNSA. Noted time point: patch test 2, 6 weeks after DPC sensitization. The sample's treatment: therapeutic diphenylcyclopropenone sensitization with weekly scalp DPC.

The chain couples TRBV7-2 to TRBJ1-2; D perhaps matches TRBD1 (6 bases). Sample: whole blood, taken in connection with sensitization to the hapten diphenylcyclopropenone (DPC). The sequence came from a man between 35 and 55 years old with alopecia areata. Some clones in this sample may be carry-over from other donors' samples. The CDR3 DNA sequence: TGTGCCAGCAGCTTAAACACAGGGAGCTATGGCTACACCTTC. Residues: CASSLNTGSYGYTF. Full variable domain (outside the CDR3, taken from reference TRBV7-2 and TRBJ1-2): GAGVSQSPSNKVTEKGKDVELRCDPISGHTALYWYRQSLGQGLEFLIYFQGNSAPDKSGLPSDRFSAERTGGSVSTLTIQRTQQEDSAVYLCASSLNTGSYGYTFGSGTRLTVV.